The source of this T cell receptor beta chain is a study of identical twins. Germline assignment: CDR1 SGHRS and CDR2 YFSETQ. V lost 4 bases, J lost 5 bases, and 5 bases stayed unmatched. The CDR3 runs to 13 residues. Findings of the study overall: Model-predicted out-of-frame TCR alpha sharing fell below observed values in monozygotic twins. The study found excess low generation probability among twin-shared out-of-frame alpha sequences.

This clonotype turned up a few times. Its target is not known. All donors were healthy Caucasians. One entry per CDR3 protein results from TCRdb running MiXCR on the 5' RACE reads. The profile shows 200,000 to 250,000 distinct CDR3 sequences, 7% of them singletons. In addition, the sample was reused for a study of yellow fever vaccine responses in identical twins.

The receptor was derived from a woman between 18 and 29 years old in good health. Sample: memory (CD45RO+) T cells sorted from blood. The chain recombines TRBV5-1 with TRBJ2-5, with 7 bases identical to TRBD2. In DNA form, the CDR3 reads TGCGCCAGCAGCCCCTGGGGAGGGGAGACCCAGTACTTC. Protein product: CASSPWGGETQYF.